One sample yielded the 13 T cell receptor beta chains listed below, sequenced in a study of OX40 agonist ivuxolimab in advanced cancers. Only in-frame clones appear in the TCRdb table, and some are missing; sequencing was by immunoSEQ multiplex PCR. This sample yields tens of thousands of clones, of which roughly 92% are seen a single time; about 12% belongs to the top ten. The sequencing here drew on CD4+ or CD8+ T cells sorted from blood, taken in a trial of the OX40 agonist ivuxolimab. Source of these receptors: an adult with an advanced solid tumor such as melanoma, head and neck, liver or kidney cancer.

The chain uses TRBV2 and TRBJ1-5; D call uncertain. V dropped 2 bases and J dropped 2 bases, with 7 bases sitting between them. Germline values: CDR1 SNHLY, CDR2 FYNNEI. CDR3 length: 14 amino acids. The CDR3 nucleotides read TGTGCCAGCAGTGAATTTACAGGCAATCAGCCCCAGCATTTT. This encodes CASSEFTGNQPQHF.

The chain has TRBV18 and TRBJ1-5; 10 positions match TRBD1. The CDR3 extends over 15 amino acids. The J segment lost 4 bases and the V segment lost 4 bases, leaving 4 bases of the junction unmatched. Germline loops: CDR1 KGHSH, CDR2 LQKENI. CDR3 sequence (DNA): TGTGCCAGCTCACTGTCGGGACAGGGGAATCAGCCCCAGCATTTT. It yields the protein CASSLSGQGNQPQHF.

V and J are TRBV11-3 and TRBJ1-3; 8 nucleotides align to TRBD1. Per germline, CDR1 SGHNT and CDR2 YENEEA. The CDR3 sequence is 15 residues long. With V trimmed by 5 bases and J by 0 bases, 3 bases remained unmatched. CDR3 loop: CASSLQGGSGNTIYF. The CDR3 coding sequence is TGTGCCAGCAGCCTACAGGGGGGCTCTGGAAACACCATATATTTT.

The chain uses TRBV6-5 and TRBJ2-3, with D possibly TRBD2 on 5 matching bases. Germline CDR1 reads MNHEY; CDR2 reads SVGAGI. Between the trimmed V and J ends, which lost 2 bases and 4 bases, there was a span of 7 bases. The CDR3 has 13 residues. CDR3 coding DNA: TGTGCCAGCAGTTACGTCGGGGCAGATACGCAGTATTTT. Translating gives CASSYVGADTQYF.

This rearrangement joins TRBV5-1 to TRBJ2-3; TRBD1 matches 8 bases. CDR3 length: 14 amino acids. V lost 4 bases and J lost 6; bases outside the gene matches: 7. Per the germline V gene, CDR1 is SGHRS and CDR2 is YFSETQ. CDR3 protein: CASSRGQGIDTQYF. CDR3 sequence (DNA): TGCGCCAGCAGCCGCGGACAGGGAATTGATACGCAGTATTTT.

The chain employs TRBV28 and TRBJ2-3, with D perhaps TRBD2 (6 bases). Trimming stripped 2 bases from V and 3 bases from J, with 18 bases between. CDR3 length: 17 residues. Germline assignment: CDR1 MDHEN and CDR2 SYDVKM. The CDR3 is CASSLALARKGTDTQYF. The CDR3 bases are TGTGCCAGCAGTTTAGCTCTAGCGAGAAAGGGAACAGATACGCAGTATTTT.

This chain joins TRBV18 and TRBJ1-5; perhaps TRBD1 as D (5 bases). V dropped 6 bases and J dropped 9 bases, with 15 bases sitting between them. The CDR3 is 13 residues long. Looked up from germline, CDR1 is KGHSH and CDR2 is LQKENI. The CDR3 DNA sequence: TGTGCCAGCTCTAGGGACGTAGCAATGCCCCAGCATTTT. Its translation: CASSRDVAMPQHF.

The rearrangement joins TRBV7-2 to TRBJ2-5, with 7 positions matching TRBD2. The V gene end was trimmed by 0 bases and the J gene end by 5 bases; junction bases not matched to a gene: 6. This CDR3 is 15 amino acids long. Per germline, CDR1 SGHTA and CDR2 FQGNSA. The chain's CDR3 is CASSLAGGDRETQYF. As DNA, the CDR3 is TGTGCCAGCAGCTTAGCGGGGGGGGACCGCGAGACCCAGTACTTC. Full variable domain (remainder filled in from reference TRBV7-2 and TRBJ2-5): GAGVSQSPSNKVTEKGKDVELRCDPISGHTALYWYRQSLGQGLEFLIYFQGNSAPDKSGLPSDRFSAERTGGSVSTLTIQRTQQEDSAVYLCASSLAGGDRETQYFGPGTRLLVL.

V is TRBV4-2 and J is TRBJ1-2, with 7 bases matching TRBD1. The junction had 5 bases not matched to a gene; V was cut back by 6 bases and J by 1 base. Germline V lookup: CDR1 LGHNA, CDR2 YNFKEQ. This CDR3 contains 14 residues. The CDR3 DNA follows: TGTGCCAGCAGGCGAACAGGGGATAACTATGGCTACACCTTC. Its protein is CASRRTGDNYGYTF.

The V and J genes are TRBV27 and TRBJ1-2; 9 positions agree with TRBD1. This CDR3 comprises 14 residues. With 5 bases clipped from V and 4 bases from J, the junction kept 5 bases outside the gene matches. Germline-derived CDR1 and CDR2 are MNHEY and SMNVEV (reference sequence). Here the CDR3 reads CASSQTGGGYGYTF. Here the CDR3 DNA reads TGTGCCAGCAGTCAAACAGGGGGCGGCTATGGCTACACCTTC.

V is TRBV7-2 and J is TRBJ1-5, with D uncertain. With 4 bases removed from V and 6 bases from J, the gap between germline ends came to 10 bases. This CDR3 contains 13 residues. Germline V lookup: CDR1 SGHTA, CDR2 FQGNSA. The CDR3 region is CASSSGVFQPQHF. The DNA of the CDR3 is TGTGCCAGCAGCTCCGGAGTTTTTCAGCCCCAGCATTTT.

V and J are TRBV7-9 and TRBJ2-1; D gene uncertain. Germline CDR1 is SEHNR and CDR2 is FQNEAQ (reference sequence). This CDR3 is 12 amino acids long. V was pared by 1 base and J by 9 bases, with 7 bases between. In DNA form, the CDR3 reads TGTGCCAGCAGCTTAGAGGGTTTTGAGCAGTTCTTC. It yields the protein CASSLEGFEQFF.

This chain links TRBV7-9 with TRBJ2-6, with 8 bases lining up with TRBD1. With 5 bases clipped from V and 1 base from J, the junction kept 10 bases outside the gene matches. CDR3 size: 18 residues. Germline assignment: CDR1 SEHNR and CDR2 FQNEAQ (reference sequence). CDR3 sequence (DNA): TGTGCCAGCAGCCGTACAGGGGGAACGGGATCTGGGGCCAACGTCCTGACTTTC. Its translation is CASSRTGGTGSGANVLTF.